The 8 T cell receptor delta chains below all came from one sample that was sequenced in a study of human gamma delta and Vdelta1 T cells. TCRdb re-called the PCR reads via CATT. This table holds around 6,000 delta-chain clones, around two fifths found once. These receptors have no known antigen. Sequenced input: Vdelta1 gamma-delta T cells from blood grown in culture (DOT cells). Receptors were obtained from a human donor in good health.

This clone was counted between two and nine times. The chain is built from TRDV1 and TRDJ1, with 10 bases lining up with TRDD3. The CDR3 runs to 19 residues. The V gene's germline CDR1 is TSWWSYY and CDR2 QGS. V gave up 3 bases and J gave up 0 bases; unmatched junction bases: 13. This CDR3 reads CALGESTYWGIGYTDKLIF. DNA of the CDR3: TGTGCTCTTGGGGAGTCAACGTACTGGGGGATCGGGTACACCGATAAACTCATCTTT.

V and J are TRDV1 and TRDJ1, with TRDD3 matching 10 bases. The CDR3 is 25 amino acids. Germline V CDR1 and CDR2: TSWWSYY, QGS. Trimming cost V 1 base and J 0 bases; bases outside gene matches: 29. The CDR3 nucleotides read TGTGCTCTTGGGGAACAGTGTCCTCCTACGAGGGCCGGGGTGGGGGATACCCCGTACACCGATAAACTCATCTTT. Amino acids: CALGEQCPPTRAGVGDTPYTDKLIF.

V is TRDV1 and J is TRDJ1; 11 nucleotides line up with TRDD3. Per the germline V gene, CDR1 is TSWWSYY and CDR2 is QGS. CDR3 length: 22 residues. The V gene end was trimmed by 1 base and the J gene end by 0 bases; junction bases not matched to a gene: 19. The CDR3 DNA reads TGTGCTCTTGGGGAACCCCGCCCCTTACTGGGGGATAAAGGCTCTCACACCGATAAACTCATCTTT. Translating gives CALGEPRPLLGDKGSHTDKLIF.

V and J are TRDV1 and TRDJ1; TRDD3 matches at 8 bases. Germline trimming cut 2 bases from V and 8 bases from J; bases unmatched to any gene: 28. Germline values: CDR1 TSWWSYY, CDR2 QGS. This CDR3 region has 21 residues. The CDR3 DNA sequence: TGTGCTCTTGGGGAATTCTCTAATGGGGGATCCCTTACTGGTATCTACAGAAAACTCATCTTT. Translating it yields CALGEFSNGGSLTGIYRKLIF.

This clone has a handful of counts. The chain combines TRDV1 with TRDJ1, with D perhaps matching TRDD2 (5 bases). Looked up from germline, CDR1 is TSWWSYY and CDR2 is QGS. V was trimmed by 0 bases and J by 0 bases, leaving 26 bases between them. The CDR3 has 21 amino acids. CDR3 sequence reads: CALGELIPALPASLYTDKLIF. CDR3 DNA: TGTGCTCTTGGGGAACTAATCCCTGCCCTACCTGCTTCATTGTACACCGATAAACTCATCTTT.

This clone is deemed medium-sized. The rearrangement joins TRDV1 to TRDJ1; a weak D match, TRDD2 (9 bases). Germline CDR1 reads TSWWSYY; CDR2 reads QGS. V dropped 2 bases and J dropped 0 bases, with 49 bases sitting between them. This CDR3 has 28 amino acids. CDR3 in DNA: TGTGCTCTTGGGGAAAAACCTTCCTACAATCAATACGGGGAGTATTCGGAGGGATACGGACCCTACACCGATAAACTCATCTTT. Translating gives CALGEKPSYNQYGEYSEGYGPYTDKLIF.

This clone was detected once. This rearrangement joins TRDV1 to TRDJ1; TRDD3 matches 12 bases. J gave up 3 bases and V 0 bases, and 32 bases lay outside the gene matches. The germline CDR1 and CDR2 sequences are TSWWSYY and QGS. The CDR3 runs 26 residues. CDR3 nucleotide sequence: TGTGCTCTTGGGGAACTGGAGATTTTCCTACCCTATGTACTGGGGGATACTCGGCAGGGCTCCGATAAACTCATCTTT. This translates into CALGELEIFLPYVLGDTRQGSDKLIF.

Relative to its sample, this clone is medium-sized (0.01 to 0.1%). This chain connects TRDV1 to TRDJ1, with 11 bases lining up with TRDD3. Germline assignment: CDR1 TSWWSYY and CDR2 QGS. CDR3 length: 19 residues. J gave up 1 base and V 2 bases, and 12 bases lay outside the gene matches. CDR3 nucleotides: TGTGCTCTTGGGGAAGATTCCAGCTGGGGGATACACGGCACCGATAAACTCATCTTT. Translating it yields CALGEDSSWGIHGTDKLIF.